The sequence of this T cell receptor (beta chain) was determined in a study of shared clonotypes between healthy human individuals. Deletions cut 6 bases from V and 1 base from J, with 13 bases between. The CDR3 extends over 15 amino acids. CDR1 is MNHEY and CDR2 is SMNVEV in the germline V gene (reference sequence). Libraries were prepared by immunoSEQ multiplex PCR; TCRdb keeps only in-frame clonotypes and omits some of them. The sample consists of about 730,000 clones, roughly 72% of them appearing once. V gene TRBV27 combines with J gene TRBJ1-5; D might be TRBD1 (6 bases). Sequenced material: memory CD4+ T cells sorted from blood. The subset was: CD45RA-negative fraction. The TCR comes from a woman aged 30 to 39 in good health. CDR3 sequence reads: CASRSPGQSNQPQHF. The CDR3 DNA follows: TGTGCCAGCAGGTCACCGGGACAAAGCAATCAGCCCCAGCATTTT.